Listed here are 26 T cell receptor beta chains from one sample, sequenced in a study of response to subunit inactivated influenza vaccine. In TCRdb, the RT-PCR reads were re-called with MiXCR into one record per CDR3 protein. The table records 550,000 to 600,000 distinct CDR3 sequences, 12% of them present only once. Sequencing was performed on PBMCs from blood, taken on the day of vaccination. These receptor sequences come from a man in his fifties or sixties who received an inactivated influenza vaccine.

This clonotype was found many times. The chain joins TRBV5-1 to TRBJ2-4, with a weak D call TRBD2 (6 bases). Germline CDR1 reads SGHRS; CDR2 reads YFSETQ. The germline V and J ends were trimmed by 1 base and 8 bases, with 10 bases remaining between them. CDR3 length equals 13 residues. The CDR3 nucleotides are TGCGCCAGCAGCTTGAACCGGAGGGACATTCAGTACTTC. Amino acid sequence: CASSLNRRDIQYF.

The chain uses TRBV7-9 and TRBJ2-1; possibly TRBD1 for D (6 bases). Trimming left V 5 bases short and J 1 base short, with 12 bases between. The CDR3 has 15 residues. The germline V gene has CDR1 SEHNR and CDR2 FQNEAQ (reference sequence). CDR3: CASSPHDRSYNEQFF. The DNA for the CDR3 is TGTGCCAGCAGCCCCCATGACAGGTCCTACAATGAGCAGTTCTTC.

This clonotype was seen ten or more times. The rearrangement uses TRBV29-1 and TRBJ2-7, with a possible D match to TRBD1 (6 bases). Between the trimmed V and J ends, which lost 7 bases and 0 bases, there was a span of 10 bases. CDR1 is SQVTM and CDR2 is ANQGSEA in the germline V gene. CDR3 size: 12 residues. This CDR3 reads CSARTASYEQYF. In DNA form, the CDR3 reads TGCAGCGCACGGACAGCCTCCTACGAGCAGTACTTC.

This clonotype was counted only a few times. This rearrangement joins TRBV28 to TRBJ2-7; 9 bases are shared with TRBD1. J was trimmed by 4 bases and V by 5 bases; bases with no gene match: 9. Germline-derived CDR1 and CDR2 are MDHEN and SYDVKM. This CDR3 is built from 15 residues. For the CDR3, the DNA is TGTGCCAGCAGTGGTCACGGGACAGGGATTTACGAGCAGTACTTC. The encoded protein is CASSGHGTGIYEQYF.

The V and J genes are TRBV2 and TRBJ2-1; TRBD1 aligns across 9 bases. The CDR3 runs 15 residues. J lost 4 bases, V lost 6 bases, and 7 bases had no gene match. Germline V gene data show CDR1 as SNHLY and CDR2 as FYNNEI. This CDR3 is CASRAGTGPYNEQFF. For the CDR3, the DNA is TGTGCCAGCAGGGCCGGGACAGGGCCATACAATGAGCAGTTCTTC.

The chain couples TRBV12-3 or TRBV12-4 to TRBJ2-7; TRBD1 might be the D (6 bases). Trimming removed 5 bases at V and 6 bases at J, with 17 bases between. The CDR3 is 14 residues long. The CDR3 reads CASSPTGLISEQYF. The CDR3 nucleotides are TGTGCCAGCAGTCCTACAGGGTTGATCAGCGAGCAGTACTTC.

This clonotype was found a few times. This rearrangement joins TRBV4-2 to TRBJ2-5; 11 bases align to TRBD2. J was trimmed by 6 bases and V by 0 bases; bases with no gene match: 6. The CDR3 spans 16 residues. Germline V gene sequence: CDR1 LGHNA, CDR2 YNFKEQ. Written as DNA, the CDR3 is TGTGCCAGCAGCCAAGATGTAACTAGCGGGAGTCAGACCCAGTACTTC. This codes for CASSQDVTSGSQTQYF.

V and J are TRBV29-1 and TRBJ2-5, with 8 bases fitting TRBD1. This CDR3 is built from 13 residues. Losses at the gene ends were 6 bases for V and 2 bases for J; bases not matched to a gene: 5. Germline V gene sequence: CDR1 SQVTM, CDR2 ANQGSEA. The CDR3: CSVGRTGQETQYF. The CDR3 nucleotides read TGCAGCGTGGGAAGGACAGGGCAAGAGACCCAGTACTTC.

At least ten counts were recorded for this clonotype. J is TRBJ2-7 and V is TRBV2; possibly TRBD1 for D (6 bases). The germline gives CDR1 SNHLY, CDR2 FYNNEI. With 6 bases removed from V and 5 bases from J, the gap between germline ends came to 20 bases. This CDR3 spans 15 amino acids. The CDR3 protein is CASSEETGTWDEQYF. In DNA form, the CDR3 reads TGTGCCAGCAGCGAGGAGACAGGAACCTGGGACGAGCAGTACTTC.

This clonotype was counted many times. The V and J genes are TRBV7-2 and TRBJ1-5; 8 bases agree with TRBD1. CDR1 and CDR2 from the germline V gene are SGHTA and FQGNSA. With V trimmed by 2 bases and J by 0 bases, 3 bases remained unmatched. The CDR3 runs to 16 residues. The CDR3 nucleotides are TGTGCCAGCAGCTTACAGACAGGGGCTAGCAATCAGCCCCAGCATTTT. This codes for CASSLQTGASNQPQHF.

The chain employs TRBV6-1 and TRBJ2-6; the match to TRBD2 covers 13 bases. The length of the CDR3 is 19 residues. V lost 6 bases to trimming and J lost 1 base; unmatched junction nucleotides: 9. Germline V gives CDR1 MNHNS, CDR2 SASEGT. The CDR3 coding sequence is TGTGCCAGCAGCGCAAGGACTAGCGGGAGTTTTTCTGGGGCCAACGTCCTGACTTTC. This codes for CASSARTSGSFSGANVLTF.

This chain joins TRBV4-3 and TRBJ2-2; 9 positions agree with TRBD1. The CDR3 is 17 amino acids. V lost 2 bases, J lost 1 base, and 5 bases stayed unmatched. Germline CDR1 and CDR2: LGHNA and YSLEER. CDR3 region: CASSQLPDRGNTGELFF. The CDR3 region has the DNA TGCGCCAGCAGCCAACTACCGGACAGGGGGAACACCGGGGAGCTGTTTTTT.

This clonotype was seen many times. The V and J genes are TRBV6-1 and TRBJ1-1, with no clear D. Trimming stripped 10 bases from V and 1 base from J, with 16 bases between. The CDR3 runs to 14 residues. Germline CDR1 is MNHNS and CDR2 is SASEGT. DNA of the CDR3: TGTGCCACTCGTTACGGGCACGGGAACACTGAAGCTTTCTTT. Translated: CATRYGHGNTEAFF.

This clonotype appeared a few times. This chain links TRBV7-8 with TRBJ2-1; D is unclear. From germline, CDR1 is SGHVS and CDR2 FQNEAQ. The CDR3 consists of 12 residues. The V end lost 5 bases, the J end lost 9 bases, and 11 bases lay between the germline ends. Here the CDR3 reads CASSKAASEQFF. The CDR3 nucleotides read TGTGCCAGCAGCAAAGCCGCGTCTGAGCAGTTCTTC.

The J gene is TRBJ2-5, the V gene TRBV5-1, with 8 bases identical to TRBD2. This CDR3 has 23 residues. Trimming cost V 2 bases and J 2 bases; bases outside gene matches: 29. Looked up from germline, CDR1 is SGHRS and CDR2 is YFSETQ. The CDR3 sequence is CASSFGLFLRGGPGAGGQETQYF. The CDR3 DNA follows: TGCGCCAGCAGCTTTGGCCTTTTTTTACGGGGGGGCCCTGGGGCTGGCGGACAAGAGACCCAGTACTTC.

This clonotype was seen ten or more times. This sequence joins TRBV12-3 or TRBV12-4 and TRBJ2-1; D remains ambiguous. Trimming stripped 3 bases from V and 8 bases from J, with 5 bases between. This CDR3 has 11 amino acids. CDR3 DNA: TGTGCCAGCAGTTTTCGCCATGAGCAGTTCTTC. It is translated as CASSFRHEQFF.

The CDR3 reads CASRTYRVDGQFF. Here the CDR3 DNA reads TGTGCCAGCAGAACCTACAGGGTTGACGGGCAGTTCTTC. The chain combines TRBV2 with TRBJ2-1; a weak D match, TRBD1 (6 bases). V was shortened by 6 bases and J by 12 bases, with 18 bases between the two germline ends. The CDR3 sequence is 13 residues long. CDR1 is SNHLY, CDR2 FYNNEI, per germline.

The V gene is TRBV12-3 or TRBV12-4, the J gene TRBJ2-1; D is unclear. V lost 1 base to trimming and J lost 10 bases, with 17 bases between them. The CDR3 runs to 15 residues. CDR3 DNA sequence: TGTGCCAGCAGTTTAGGAGTTTCAGGCCCCACAGAGCAGTTCTTC. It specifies CASSLGVSGPTEQFF.

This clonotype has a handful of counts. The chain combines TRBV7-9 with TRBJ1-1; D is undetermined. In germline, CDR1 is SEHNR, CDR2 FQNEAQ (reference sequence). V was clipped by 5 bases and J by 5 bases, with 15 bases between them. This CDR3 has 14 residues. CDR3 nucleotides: TGTGCCAGCAGCGAACGGATGGGGTGGACTGAAGCTTTCTTT. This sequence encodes CASSERMGWTEAFF.

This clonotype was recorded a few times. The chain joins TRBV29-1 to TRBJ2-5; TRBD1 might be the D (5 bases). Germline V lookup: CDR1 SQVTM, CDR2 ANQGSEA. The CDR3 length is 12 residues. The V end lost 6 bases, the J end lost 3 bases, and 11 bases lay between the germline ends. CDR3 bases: TGCAGCGTGTGGGGCCCGAAAGAGACCCAGTACTTC. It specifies CSVWGPKETQYF.

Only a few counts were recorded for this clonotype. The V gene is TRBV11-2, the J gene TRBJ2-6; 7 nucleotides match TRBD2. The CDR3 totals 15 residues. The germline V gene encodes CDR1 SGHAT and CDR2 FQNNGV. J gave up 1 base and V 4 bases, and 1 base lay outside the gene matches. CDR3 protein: CASSWGGSGANVLTF. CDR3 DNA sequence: TGTGCCAGCAGCTGGGGGGGGTCTGGGGCCAACGTCCTGACTTTC.

Here the CDR3 reads CASSLQLGTDKDYEQYF. As DNA, the CDR3 is TGTGCCAGCAGCTTACAATTGGGGACAGACAAGGACTACGAGCAGTACTTC. V is TRBV7-6 and J is TRBJ2-7; TRBD1 matches 7 bases. In germline, CDR1 is SGHVS, CDR2 FNYEAQ. After removal of 2 bases from V and 3 bases from J, the junction contained 13 bases not matched to a gene. The CDR3 runs to 17 residues.

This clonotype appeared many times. The CDR3 loop is CASSARQGSGNTIYF. Written as DNA, the CDR3 is TGTGCCAGCAGCGCTAGACAGGGCTCTGGAAACACCATATATTTT. The chain links TRBV2 to TRBJ1-3; 7 bases are a match to TRBD1. The length of the CDR3 is 15 residues. Germline V CDR1 and CDR2: SNHLY, FYNNEI. Trimming removed 6 bases from V and 0 bases from J; junction bases left unmatched: 5.

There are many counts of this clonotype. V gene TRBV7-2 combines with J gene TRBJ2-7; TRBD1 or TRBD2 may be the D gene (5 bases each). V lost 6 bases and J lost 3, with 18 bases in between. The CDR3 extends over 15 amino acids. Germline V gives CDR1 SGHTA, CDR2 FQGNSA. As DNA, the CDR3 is TGTGCCAGCAGTTCCAAGCTCGGGACCTTCTACGAGCAGTACTTC. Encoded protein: CASSSKLGTFYEQYF.

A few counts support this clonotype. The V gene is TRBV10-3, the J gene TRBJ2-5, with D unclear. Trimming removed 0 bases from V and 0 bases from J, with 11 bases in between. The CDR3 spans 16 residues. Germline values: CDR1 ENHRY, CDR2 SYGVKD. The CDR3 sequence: CAISESLGAYQETQYF. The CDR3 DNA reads TGTGCCATCAGTGAGTCGTTGGGCGCCTACCAAGAGACCCAGTACTTC.

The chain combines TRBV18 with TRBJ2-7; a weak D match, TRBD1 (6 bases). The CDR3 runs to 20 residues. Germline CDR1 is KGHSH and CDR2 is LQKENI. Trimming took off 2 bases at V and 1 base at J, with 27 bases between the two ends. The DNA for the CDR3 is TGTGCCAGCTCACCAGGTGATGGCCGACAGGCCAGAAGGTCATCCTACGAGCAGTACTTC. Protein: CASSPGDGRQARRSSYEQYF.